These T cell receptor beta chains were read from a single sample in a study of T cell responses to AZD1222 COVID-19 vaccine. The assay was immunoSEQ multiplex PCR, and TCRdb's table has in-frame clones only and misses some. The sample consists of roughly 120,000 clones, approximately 93% of them appearing once. Sequences were derived from peripheral blood, sampled on day 0 of AZD1222 vaccination. The receptors shown here come from an adult in good health. Each CDR3 is given with its conserved first and last residue. D genes are given only for firm matches. Where a row states a size, it is once, few, many or the class of an expanded clone; other rows omit it.

d_call | clone_size | j_call | v_call | cdr3_aa | cdr3_nt
TRBD2 | - | TRBJ2-7 | TRBV6-5 | CASNRGGSPSYEQYF | TGTGCCAGCAATCGGGGGGGGAGCCCCTCCTACGAGCAGTACTTC
TRBD2 | - | TRBJ2-5 | TRBV6-5 | CASWRSGRQETQYF | TGTGCCAGCTGGAGGAGCGGGAGACAAGAGACCCAGTACTTC
- | - | TRBJ1-1 | TRBV3-1/TRBV3-2 | CASSLTSDTEAFF | TGTGCCAGCAGCCTAACAAGCGACACTGAAGCTTTCTTT
- | - | TRBJ2-1 | TRBV14 | CASSQMGLPDNEQFF | TGTGCCAGCAGCCAAATGGGTTTACCCGACAATGAGCAGTTCTTC
- | few | TRBJ2-7 | TRBV10-1 | CASSDVGISEQYF | TGCGCCAGCAGTGATGTGGGGATTAGCGAGCAGTACTTC
TRBD2 | few | TRBJ2-1 | TRBV29-1 | CSVDSGGWVNEQFF | TGCAGCGTTGACAGCGGGGGGTGGGTCAATGAGCAGTTCTTC
TRBD1 | - | TRBJ1-2 | TRBV28 | CASSHSDRGPFGYTF | TGTGCCAGCAGCCACTCCGACAGGGGGCCCTTTGGCTACACCTTC
TRBD2 | - | TRBJ2-1 | TRBV19 | CASSFRSSGLSDEQFF | TGTGCCAGTAGTTTCCGATCTAGCGGGCTTTCCGATGAGCAGTTCTTC
- | - | TRBJ1-1 | TRBV5-7 | CASSKVFTPVSSEAFF | TGTGCCAGCAGCAAGGTTTTCACACCCGTGAGTAGTGAAGCTTTCTTT
TRBD1 | - | TRBJ1-2 | TRBV5-1 | CASRDDKVDRAVEYGYTF | TGCGCCAGCAGAGACGACAAAGTTGACAGGGCTGTAGAGTATGGCTACACCTTC
- | - | TRBJ1-2 | TRBV6-1 | CASSGTPDSPYPNYGYTF | TGTGCCAGCAGTGGCACCCCAGACAGCCCCTATCCTAACTATGGCTACACCTTC
- | - | TRBJ1-5 | TRBV19 | CASYSGTYSNQPQHF | TGTGCCAGTTATTCCGGGACCTATAGCAATCAGCCCCAGCATTTT
- | - | TRBJ2-1 | TRBV5-1 | CASSLGEREQFF | TGCGCCAGCAGCTTGGGGGAGAGAGAGCAGTTCTTC
TRBD1 | - | TRBJ2-7 | TRBV7-9 | CASSLVTGGRYEQYF | TGTGCCAGCAGCTTAGTCACAGGGGGGCGGTACGAGCAGTACTTC
- | - | TRBJ2-5 | TRBV7-9 | CASSLRREWGETQYF | TGTGCCAGCAGCTTACGACGCGAGTGGGGAGAGACCCAGTACTTC
TRBD2 | few | TRBJ2-3 | TRBV7-9 | CASRVSGSGTDTQYF | TGTGCCAGCAGAGTTAGCGGGAGCGGCACAGATACGCAGTATTTT
- | - | TRBJ2-7 | TRBV27 | CASSFRQVSYEQYF | TGTGCCAGCAGTTTCCGACAGGTCTCCTACGAGCAGTACTTC
TRBD2 | - | TRBJ2-5 | TRBV28 | CASSFGGTIKETQYF | TGTGCCAGCAGTTTCGGCGGGACTATAAAAGAGACCCAGTACTTC
- | - | TRBJ2-6 | TRBV6-1 | CASSEDNSGANVLTF | TGTGCCAGCAGTGAAGACAACTCTGGGGCCAACGTCCTGACTTTC
- | - | TRBJ1-2 | TRBV2 | CASSDPGLGGYTF | TGTGCCAGCAGTGACCCGGGGTTGGGTGGCTACACCTTC
TRBD2 | - | TRBJ2-1 | TRBV2 | CASKGLAGVGSYNEQFF | TGTGCCAGCAAGGGACTAGCGGGAGTAGGCTCCTACAATGAGCAGTTCTTC
- | - | TRBJ1-1 | TRBV10-1 | CASHNSMNTEAFF | TGCGCCAGCCACAATTCCATGAACACTGAAGCTTTCTTT
- | - | TRBJ2-5 | TRBV2 | CASTYTPGLGGTQYF | TGTGCCAGCACGTACACCCCGGGTCTTGGTGGGACCCAGTACTTC
TRBD2 | - | TRBJ2-1 | TRBV29-1 | CSVTGTSAHNEQFF | TGCAGCGTGACCGGGACTAGCGCCCACAATGAGCAGTTCTTC
TRBD2 | - | TRBJ2-2 | TRBV19 | CASSWGGTSGSIGELFF | TGTGCCAGTAGTTGGGGAGGGACTAGCGGGAGCATCGGGGAGCTGTTTTTT
- | - | TRBJ2-7 | TRBV7-9 | CASSFGSSYEQYF | TGTGCCAGCAGCTTCGGTTCCTCCTACGAGCAGTACTTC
- | - | TRBJ1-5 | TRBV4-1 | CASSQGAFFSQPQHF | TGCGCCAGCAGCCAGGGGGCTTTCTTTAGCCAGCCCCAGCATTTT
- | - | TRBJ2-2 | TRBV12-3/TRBV12-4 | CASSLVVVRKLFF | TGTGCCAGCAGTTTAGTAGTTGTCCGAAAGCTGTTTTTT
TRBD2 | - | TRBJ2-5 | TRBV6-1 | CASSELAGGPETQYF | TGTGCCAGCAGTGAACTAGCGGGAGGGCCAGAGACCCAGTACTTC
TRBD1 | once | TRBJ1-2 | TRBV6-5 | CASRQGGQNPYGYTF | TGTGCCAGCAGACAAGGGGGACAGAACCCCTATGGCTACACCTTC
- | - | TRBJ2-1 | TRBV24-1 | CATSQGFGNEQFF | TGTGCCACCAGTCAGGGTTTTGGGAATGAGCAGTTCTTC
- | once | TRBJ2-2 | TRBV7-8 | CASSLRVNTGELFF | TGTGCCAGCAGCTTACGGGTAAACACCGGGGAGCTGTTTTTT
- | - | TRBJ1-5 | TRBV6-5 | CASSPGGRNQPQHF | TGTGCCAGCAGTCCCGGGGGACGCAATCAGCCCCAGCATTTT
TRBD2 | - | TRBJ2-7 | TRBV4-1 | CASSQTSGASGQYF | TGCGCCAGCAGCCAGACTAGCGGGGCCTCTGGGCAGTACTTC
- | - | TRBJ2-1 | TRBV3-1/TRBV3-2 | CASSQDSPMLYQGPINEQFF | TGTGCCAGCAGCCAAGATTCGCCCATGTTGTATCAAGGCCCAATAAATGAGCAGTTCTTC
- | few | TRBJ1-6 | TRBV19 | CASSIAGPAQGNSPLHF | TGTGCCAGTAGTATAGCCGGCCCCGCACAGGGCAATTCACCCCTCCACTTT
TRBD1 | - | TRBJ1-1 | TRBV7-6 | CASSRQGPTNTEAFF | TGTGCCAGCAGCCGACAGGGGCCCACGAACACTGAAGCTTTCTTT
- | - | TRBJ1-5 | TRBV4-1 | CASSQVPGQPQHF | TGCGCCAGCAGCCAAGTTCCGGGACAGCCCCAGCATTTT
- | - | TRBJ1-1 | TRBV5-1 | CASRSVGPNTEAFF | TGCGCCAGCAGATCTGTTGGACCGAACACTGAAGCTTTCTTT
- | - | TRBJ1-2 | TRBV28 | CASSLQHTSVHGYTF | TGTGCCAGCAGTCTCCAACACACAAGCGTTCATGGCTACACCTTC
- | - | TRBJ2-3 | TRBV19 | CASSTGRSGDTQYF | TGTGCCAGTAGCACCGGCAGGTCTGGAGATACGCAGTATTTT
TRBD2 | - | TRBJ2-5 | TRBV11-2 | CASSPGLAEETQYF | TGTGCCAGCTCGCCGGGACTAGCGGAAGAGACCCAGTACTTC
- | - | TRBJ2-7 | TRBV4-1 | CASSPGGQTGTGYEQYF | TGCGCCAGCAGCCCCGGAGGGCAGACGGGAACTGGCTACGAGCAGTACTTC
- | - | TRBJ2-1 | TRBV28 | CASSLFGTYNEQFF | TGTGCCAGCAGTTTATTCGGGACCTACAATGAGCAGTTCTTC
- | - | TRBJ1-1 | TRBV6-5 | CASRGARAEAFF | TGTGCCAGCAGGGGCGCTCGGGCTGAAGCTTTCTTT
- | once | TRBJ2-7 | TRBV6-5 | CASSYDGIAYEQYF | TGTGCCAGCAGTTACGATGGCATAGCCTACGAGCAGTACTTC
- | - | TRBJ2-5 | TRBV5-6 | CASSSVEGGETQYF | TGTGCCAGCAGCTCGGTAGAGGGTGGGGAGACCCAGTACTTC
- | - | TRBJ1-5 | TRBV4-1 | CASSQAQGYQPQHF | TGCGCCAGCAGCCAGGCACAGGGTTACCAGCCCCAGCATTTT
TRBD2 | - | TRBJ2-7 | TRBV6-5 | CASQRDSPHEQYF | TGTGCCAGCCAGCGGGATTCCCCCCACGAGCAGTACTTC
- | - | TRBJ2-1 | TRBV21-1 | CASSKVLTNKVPYYNEQFF | TGTGCCAGCAGCAAGGTGCTGACAAACAAGGTCCCCTACTACAATGAGCAGTTCTTC
- | - | TRBJ1-2 | TRBV19 | CASSIVGELGYTF | TGTGCCAGTAGTATAGTTGGGGAGTTGGGCTACACCTTC
- | - | TRBJ2-7 | TRBV14 | CASSQNSYPYEQYF | TGTGCCAGCAGCCAAAACTCCTACCCCTACGAGCAGTACTTC
TRBD1 | - | TRBJ1-1 | TRBV30 | CAGYGGRGTEAFF | TGTGCCGGGTATGGGGGCAGGGGGACTGAAGCTTTCTTT
TRBD1 | - | TRBJ1-5 | TRBV30 | CAWSRQGMGQPQHF | TGTGCCTGGAGCAGACAGGGGATGGGTCAGCCCCAGCATTTT
- | - | TRBJ1-4 | TRBV5-1 | CASSKGPDEKLFF | TGCGCCAGCAGCAAAGGTCCGGATGAAAAACTGTTTTTT
TRBD1 | - | TRBJ1-2 | TRBV3-1/TRBV3-2 | CASGTTGGGYTF | TGTGCCAGCGGGACGACAGGGGGCGGCTACACCTTC
- | - | TRBJ1-1 | TRBV11-3 | CASSPRGTSEAFF | TGTGCCAGCAGCCCAAGGGGGACCTCGGAAGCTTTCTTT
TRBD2 | - | TRBJ2-1 | TRBV25-1 | CASIGTSGYNEQFF | TGTGCCAGTATCGGGACTAGCGGATACAATGAGCAGTTCTTC
- | - | TRBJ2-5 | TRBV15 | CATSSGGRETQYF | TGTGCCACCAGTTCGGGGGGCCGTGAGACCCAGTACTTC
- | - | TRBJ1-5 | TRBV7-9 | CASTDLGREVQHF | TGTGCCAGCACTGATTTAGGGAGGGAGGTCCAGCATTTT